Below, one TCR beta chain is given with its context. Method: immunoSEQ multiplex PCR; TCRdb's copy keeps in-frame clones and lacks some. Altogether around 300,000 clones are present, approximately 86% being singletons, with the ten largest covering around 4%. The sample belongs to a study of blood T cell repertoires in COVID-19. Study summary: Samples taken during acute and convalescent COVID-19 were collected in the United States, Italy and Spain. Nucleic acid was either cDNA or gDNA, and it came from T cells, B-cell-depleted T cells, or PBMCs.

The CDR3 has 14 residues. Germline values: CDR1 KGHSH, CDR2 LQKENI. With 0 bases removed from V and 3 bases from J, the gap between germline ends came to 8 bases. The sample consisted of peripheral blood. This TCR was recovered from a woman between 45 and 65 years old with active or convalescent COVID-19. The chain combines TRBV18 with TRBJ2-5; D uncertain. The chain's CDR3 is CASSPPSLKETQYF. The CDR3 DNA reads TGTGCCAGCTCACCACCGAGCTTGAAAGAGACCCAGTACTTC.